The 9 T cell receptor beta chains in this list originate from one sample, sequenced in a study of cytomegalovirus exposure and HLA in healthy donors (dated by TCRdb to about 2017). Library preparation was by the immunoSEQ multiplex PCR assay. The clones in this table, taken by TCRdb from immuneACCESS, are in-frame only. Not every clone is retained; where verified, under half of the shortfall comes from an unresolved V gene, and the cause of the rest is unknown. Across this sample there are under 250,000 clones, with about 87% seen only once. The top ten hold 2% to 3% of the sample. The sample consisted of PBMCs. The source is a young man in good health and CMV-seronegative.

The chain employs TRBV19 and TRBJ2-1, with 9 bases lining up with TRBD2. The trim removed 0 bases at V and 2 bases at J, leaving 5 bases unmatched. Per germline, CDR1 LNHDA and CDR2 SQIVND (reference sequence). The CDR3 covers 17 residues. CDR3 sequence (DNA): TGTGCCAGTAGTATAGATTTGGCTAGCGGGACCTACAATGAGCAGTTCTTC. Encoded protein: CASSIDLASGTYNEQFF.

The rearrangement uses TRBV5-1 and TRBJ2-7; 7 bases agree with TRBD2. Germline V gene lookup returns CDR1 SGHRS and CDR2 YFSETQ. The CDR3 extends over 11 amino acids. J lost 7 bases, V lost 4 bases, and 2 bases had no gene match. The CDR3 DNA reads TGCGCCAGCAGCGGTAGCGGGGAGCAGTACTTC. This sequence encodes CASSGSGEQYF.

This clone was seen once. The chain combines TRBV5-4 with TRBJ2-1; tentative D call: TRBD1 (6 bases). From germline, CDR1 is SGHNT and CDR2 YYREEE (reference sequence). V lost 0 bases to trimming and J lost 13 bases, with 11 bases between them. The CDR3 is made up of 12 amino acids. The CDR3 loop is CASSLEGEKQFF. The CDR3 DNA follows: TGTGCCAGCAGCTTGGAGGGGGAAAAACAGTTCTTC.

The chain has TRBV28 and TRBJ1-5; TRBD1 is a possible D gene (6 bases). The V end lost 6 bases, the J end lost 7 bases, and 19 bases lay between the germline ends. CDR1 is MDHEN and CDR2 is SYDVKM in the germline V gene. The CDR3 is 15 residues long. The CDR3 nucleotides read TGTGCCAGCAGAACTCCACAGGGTGAAGTGCAGCCCCAGCATTTT. Amino acid sequence: CASRTPQGEVQPQHF.

The chain links TRBV28 to TRBJ2-3; no firm D call. CDR3 size: 12 residues. The germline V gene has CDR1 MDHEN and CDR2 SYDVKM. The V gene lost 6 bases and the J gene lost 4 bases, with 8 bases spanning the gap. The CDR3 bases are TGTGCCAGCAGCCTACTCGCAGATACGCAGTATTTT. Amino acid sequence: CASSLLADTQYF.

The chain joins TRBV10-3 to TRBJ2-1; D remains ambiguous. V was cut by 0 bases and J by 6 bases, with 6 bases left in between. The germline V gene encodes CDR1 ENHRY and CDR2 SYGVKD. The CDR3 runs 13 residues. The CDR3 DNA sequence: TGTGCCATCAGTGAGTCTCTGGCCAATGAGCAGTTCTTC. This encodes CAISESLANEQFF.

The CDR3 bases are TGTGCCATCAGTCAGGGGGAGACCCAGTACTTC. Translation: CAISQGETQYF. The rearrangement uses TRBV10-3 and TRBJ2-5; weak D call: TRBD1 (6 bases). This CDR3 is built from 11 residues. Per the germline V gene, CDR1 is ENHRY and CDR2 is SYGVKD. The V end was cut by 5 bases, the J end by 5 bases, with 6 bases between.

Only a few counts were recorded for this clone. This CDR3 is also generated by other DNA sequences in the sample. The V and J genes are TRBV4-1 and TRBJ2-7, with D maybe TRBD2 (6 bases). Germline loops: CDR1 MGHRA, CDR2 YSYEKL. V lost 1 base, J lost 7 bases, and 11 bases lay in between. This CDR3 is built from 13 residues. CDR3 DNA: TGCGCCAGCAGCCAAGTAGGAGGGGATGAGCAGTACTTC. The encoded protein is CASSQVGGDEQYF.

The V and J genes are TRBV5-1 and TRBJ1-6; a weak D match, TRBD1 (5 bases). The germline CDR1 and CDR2 sequences are SGHRS and YFSETQ. Trimming pared 4 bases from V and 10 bases from J, leaving 15 bases between. CDR3 size: 14 residues. In DNA form, the CDR3 reads TGCGCCAGCAGCCCGGCAGGGTCGGACTCACCCCTCCACTTT. Its protein product is CASSPAGSDSPLHF.